The entry that follows covers one T cell receptor (beta chain) sequence. The sample is drawn from a study of blood T cell repertoires in COVID-19. Study details: COVID-19 samples from acute and convalescent phases originated in the United States, Italy and Spain. Nucleic acid was either cDNA or gDNA, and it came from T cells, B-cell-depleted T cells, or PBMCs.

This CDR3 has 13 amino acids. In germline, CDR1 is SNHLY, CDR2 FYNNEI. The V and J ends lost 6 bases and 6 bases respectively, with 14 bases between them. Authors' data handling: Cell counts per sample came from amplifying reference gene primers. Libraries were prepared by immunoSEQ multiplex PCR; TCRdb keeps only in-frame clonotypes and omits some of them. V, J and clone size reflect that table, while D and trimming were determined from the DNA. The repertoire holds more than 85,000 clones, with around 80% as singletons. The gene calls are TRBV2 and TRBJ1-2; maybe TRBD1 (5 bases). This clonotype was obtained from a woman over 75 with acute or convalescent COVID-19. Sequencing was carried out using peripheral blood. For the CDR3, the DNA is TGTGCCAGCAGCGTGACAGTTACGGATGGCTACACCTTC. It translates to CASSVTVTDGYTF. The whole variable domain, remainder taken from reference TRBV2 and TRBJ1-2, is EPEVTQTPSHQVTQMGQEVILRCVPISNHLYFYWYRQILGQKVEFLVSFYNNEISEKSEIFDDQFSVERPDGSNFTLKIRSTKLEDSAMYFCASSVTVTDGYTFGSGTRLTVV.